This T cell receptor (beta chain) was sequenced during a study of OX40 agonist ivuxolimab in advanced cancers. Overall study: Earlier treatment with anti-PD-1, anti-PD-L1 or anti-CTLA-4 was permitted, and roughly 40% had received some. One hepatocellular carcinoma and two cutaneous melanoma patients partially responded. Overall study results and limits: At 0.1 to 3.0 mg/kg, clonal expansion of CD4+ and CD8+ blood T cells had occurred by week 6.

TCRdb's table, derived via immunoSEQ multiplex PCR, lists solely in-frame clones and lacks some. Of about 100,000 clones detected, 89% appear once; the ten largest clones hold around 0.15%. As concerns this clone: Its antigen is undetermined.

This CDR3 has 13 amino acids. V shed 0 bases and J shed 5 bases, with 8 bases lying between them. Germline lookup yields CDR1 SQVTM and CDR2 ANQGSEA. Patients with a history of autoimmune disease or on systemic immunosuppression were excluded. This clonotype was obtained from an adult with an advanced solid tumor such as melanoma, head and neck, liver or kidney cancer. The rearrangement uses TRBV29-1 and TRBJ2-1; D uncertain. The input for sequencing was CD4+ or CD8+ T cells sorted from blood, taken in a trial of the OX40 agonist ivuxolimab. For the CDR3, the DNA is TGCAGCGTTGAAGACCGGCAGAACAATGAGCAGTTCTTC. This encodes CSVEDRQNNEQFF.